This TCR beta chain is drawn from a study of siplizumab effects on memory and regulatory T cells. V lost 0 bases and J 4 bases, leaving 15 bases between the germline ends. The CDR3 sequence is 16 residues long. CDR1 and CDR2 from the germline V gene are MGHRA and YSYEKL. A word on this clone: The antigen is unknown.

Findings of the study overall: Contribution to the alloresponse seemed major for naive T cells, which also seemed more diverse than memory cells. Alloreactive CD4+ clones that could be mapped were on average about 71% Treg-derived with siplizumab, against about 30% in controls. Roughly 75-97% of proliferating clones (CD4+ or CD8+) could not be assigned a naive or memory phenotype.

Profiled with immunoSEQ multiplex PCR; TCRdb holds only in-frame clones, not every one. The sample shows roughly 110,000 clones, 93% of them seen only once. Sequencing was performed on non-Treg CD4+ T cells sorted from blood. This clonotype originated in a human donor in good health. The chain couples TRBV4-1 to TRBJ1-2; D gene ambiguous. The CDR3 is CASSQEVTRDPYGYTF. Here the CDR3 DNA reads TGCGCCAGCAGCCAAGAAGTAACCAGAGACCCCTATGGCTACACCTTC.